This T cell receptor beta chain originates from a study of T cell responses to AZD1222 COVID-19 vaccine. Study results and caveats: After the peak T cell response, and only then, were repertoires sampled. Clonal diversity may have been underestimated in mostly white British donors.

Germline CDR1 reads LGHDT; CDR2 reads YNNKEL (reference sequence). The CDR3 runs 16 residues. Trimming removed 1 base from V and 1 base from J, with 8 bases in between. Sequenced by immunoSEQ multiplex PCR; TCRdb stores in-frame clones only, minus some. The sample lists 90,000 to 150,000 clones, 90% to 95% occurring once. For this clone: What it binds is unknown.

The sequence derives from an adult in good health. The V call is TRBV3-1 (or the pseudogene TRBV3-2), the J call TRBJ1-6, with unresolved D. This material consisted of peripheral blood, taken on day 0 of AZD1222 vaccination. CDR3 bases: TGTGCCAGCAGCCAAGGGTCCAGATCCTATAATTCACCCCTCCACTTT. Residues: CASSQGSRSYNSPLHF.